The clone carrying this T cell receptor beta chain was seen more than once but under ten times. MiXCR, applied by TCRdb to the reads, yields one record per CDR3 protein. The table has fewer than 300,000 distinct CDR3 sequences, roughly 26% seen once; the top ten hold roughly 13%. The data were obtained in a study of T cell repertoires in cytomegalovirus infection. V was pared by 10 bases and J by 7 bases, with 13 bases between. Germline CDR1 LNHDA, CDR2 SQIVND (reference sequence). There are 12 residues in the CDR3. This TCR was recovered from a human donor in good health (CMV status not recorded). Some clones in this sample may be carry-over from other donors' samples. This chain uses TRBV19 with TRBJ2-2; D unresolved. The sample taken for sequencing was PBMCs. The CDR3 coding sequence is TGTGCCACTGCCTCTTTTCTCGGGGAGCTGTTTTTT. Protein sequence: CATASFLGELFF. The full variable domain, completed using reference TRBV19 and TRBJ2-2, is DGGITQSPKYLFRKEGQNVTLSCEQNLNHDAMYWYRQDPGQGLRLIYYSQIVNDFQKGDIAEGYSVSREKKESFPLTVTSAQKNPTAFYLCATASFLGELFFGEGSRLTVL.